This passage covers 31 T cell receptor beta chains from one sample sequenced in a study of T cell responses to AZD1222 COVID-19 vaccine. Sequencing used immunoSEQ multiplex PCR; TCRdb keeps in-frame clones, though not all of them. In the table there are 200,000 to 250,000 clones, about 94% of which are singletons. Specimen: peripheral blood, collected 28 days after the second dose of the MenACWY control vaccine. Receptors were obtained from an adult who received the MenACWY meningococcal vaccine as a control.

The chain has TRBV24-1 and TRBJ1-5, with D unresolved. This CDR3 is built from 13 residues. V shed 5 bases and J shed 2 bases, with 6 bases lying between them. Germline values: CDR1 KGHDR, CDR2 SFDVKD. The CDR3 DNA follows: TGTGCCACCAGTGCAACAGGCAATCAGCCCCAGCATTTT. Its protein is CATSATGNQPQHF.

V and J are TRBV4-2 and TRBJ2-7, with 7 bases identical to TRBD2. V lost 0 bases, J lost 1 base, and 6 bases stayed unmatched. Germline assignment: CDR1 LGHNA and CDR2 YNFKEQ. CDR3 size: 16 residues. The chain's CDR3 is CASSQDLASGSYEQYF. CDR3 DNA sequence: TGTGCCAGCAGCCAAGATTTGGCTAGCGGATCCTACGAGCAGTACTTC.

The rearrangement uses TRBV5-6 and TRBJ2-1; 8 nucleotides line up with TRBD1. The CDR3 contains 18 residues. Germline V gene data show CDR1 as SGHDT and CDR2 as YYEEEE. The J segment lost 0 bases and the V segment lost 2 bases, leaving 10 bases of the junction unmatched. The CDR3 region is CASSLGAGGMSSYNEQFF. The CDR3 bases are TGTGCCAGCAGCTTAGGTGCAGGGGGCATGAGCTCCTACAATGAGCAGTTCTTC.

The CDR3 loop is CASSPDRGLYGYTF. CDR3 nucleotides: TGTGCCAGCAGTCCCGACAGGGGGCTTTATGGCTACACCTTC. The chain recombines TRBV6-2 or TRBV6-3 with TRBJ1-2; TRBD1 matches 10 bases. V lost 5 bases to trimming and J lost 5 bases; unmatched junction nucleotides: 5. CDR3 length: 14 amino acids. CDR1 and CDR2 from the germline V gene are MNHEY and SVGEGT.

The gene calls are TRBV28 and TRBJ2-1; the D gene is possibly TRBD2 (5 bases). Germline loops: CDR1 MDHEN, CDR2 SYDVKM. The CDR3 length is 14 residues. Trimming took 4 bases from V and 7 from J, leaving 14 bases between them. For the CDR3, the DNA is TGTGCCAGCAGTTCGGGCAGGTCGGGAAATGAGCAGTTCTTC. Its protein product is CASSSGRSGNEQFF.

The chain carries TRBV21-1 and TRBJ1-5. TRBV21-1 is noted as a pseudogene. The CDR3 length is 14 residues. The CDR3: CASTARTDVGQQHF. CDR3 DNA sequence: TGTGCCAGCACCGCCCGGACCGATGTAGGCCAACAGCATTTT.

The gene calls are TRBV27 and TRBJ2-6; D is tentatively TRBD1 or TRBD2 (6 bases each). Trimming stripped 5 bases from V and 0 bases from J, with 17 bases between. CDR3 length: 18 amino acids. Germline V CDR1 and CDR2: MNHEY, SMNVEV (reference sequence). CDR3 DNA: TGTGCCAGCAGTGGTGGGGCCGGGGGCCGCTCTGGGGCCAACGTCCTGACTTTC. Amino acid sequence: CASSGGAGGRSGANVLTF. Full variable domain (remainder filled in from reference TRBV27 and TRBJ2-6): EAQVTQNPRYLITVTGKKLTVTCSQNMNHEYMSWYRQDPGLGLRQIYYSMNVEVTDKGDVPEGYKVSRKEKRNFPLILESPSPNQTSLYFCASSGGAGGRSGANVLTFGAGSRLTVL.

This chain uses TRBV4-1 with TRBJ1-4; a possible D gene is TRBD1 (5 bases). Germline assignment: CDR1 MGHRA and CDR2 YSYEKL. This CDR3 comprises 14 residues. Deletions cut 3 bases from V and 5 bases from J, with 10 bases between. The DNA of the CDR3 is TGCGCCAGCAGCCAGGGACGGCTAAATGAAAAACTGTTTTTT. It yields the protein CASSQGRLNEKLFF.

The J gene is TRBJ2-1, the V gene TRBV29-1, with TRBD2 as a possible D gene (6 bases). CDR1 SQVTM and CDR2 ANQGSEA come from the germline V gene. The CDR3 is 15 residues long. V was pared by 3 bases and J by 2 bases, with 14 bases between. CDR3 DNA sequence: TGCAGCGTTGATTTGGGCGGGACCCCCTACAATGAGCAGTTCTTC. Protein sequence: CSVDLGGTPYNEQFF.

The chain combines TRBV19 with TRBJ1-1, with D unclear. Germline loops: CDR1 LNHDA, CDR2 SQIVND (reference sequence). V gave up 3 bases and J gave up 0 bases, with 2 bases separating them. The CDR3 spans 12 residues. The CDR3 DNA reads as TGTGCCAGTAGTATGCTGAACACTGAAGCTTTCTTT. Its translation: CASSMLNTEAFF. Together with reference TRBV19 and TRBJ1-1, the CDR3 gives the full variable domain: DGGITQSPKYLFRKEGQNVTLSCEQNLNHDAMYWYRQDPGQGLRLIYYSQIVNDFQKGDIAEGYSVSREKKESFPLTVTSAQKNPTAFYLCASSMLNTEAFFGQGTRLTVV.

This chain joins TRBV28 and TRBJ2-4; D is unresolved. CDR1 is MDHEN, CDR2 SYDVKM, per germline. This CDR3 is built from 14 residues. The V end was cut by 7 bases, the J end by 2 bases, with 12 bases between. CDR3 sequence reads: CASTPEEPKNIQYF. The CDR3 DNA follows: TGTGCCAGCACCCCCGAAGAGCCCAAAAACATTCAGTACTTC. Combining the CDR3 with reference TRBV28 and TRBJ2-4 gives the whole variable domain DVKVTQSSRYLVKRTGEKVFLECVQDMDHENMFWYRQDPGLGLRLIYFSYDVKMKEKGDIPEGYSVSREKKERFSLILESASTNQTSMYLCASTPEEPKNIQYFGAGTRLSVL.

The chain recombines TRBV11-3 with TRBJ2-5; TRBD2 matches at 14 bases. Per germline, CDR1 SGHNT and CDR2 YENEEA. With V trimmed by 5 bases and J by 1 base, 9 bases remained unmatched. The CDR3 sequence is 18 residues long. The CDR3 protein is CASSAGTSGSTLQETQYF. The CDR3 DNA reads TGTGCCAGCAGCGCCGGGACTAGCGGGAGTACCCTCCAAGAGACCCAGTACTTC.

This chain connects TRBV5-1 to TRBJ1-1, with unresolved D. V lost 4 bases and J lost 0, with 10 bases in between. The CDR3 is 14 residues long. From germline, CDR1 is SGHRS and CDR2 YFSETQ. CDR3 DNA sequence: TGCGCCAGCAGCCCGACCGCCCTGAACACTGAAGCTTTCTTT. It translates to CASSPTALNTEAFF.

The chain joins TRBV4-1 to TRBJ2-1; D call uncertain. Per germline, CDR1 MGHRA and CDR2 YSYEKL. V was pared by 10 bases and J by 8 bases, with 9 bases between. The CDR3 is made up of 10 amino acids. The CDR3 DNA reads as TGCGCCATCGAAAGGGATGAGCAGTTCTTC. Translated: CAIERDEQFF.

V and J are TRBV6-4 and TRBJ1-4; tentatively, D is TRBD1 (5 bases). Trimming cost V 0 bases and J 6 bases, with 11 bases left between them. The CDR3 covers 15 residues. Per the germline V gene, CDR1 is MRHNA and CDR2 is SNTAGT. CDR3 DNA: TGTGCCAGCAGTGACTCTTCGGGGCGAGATGAAAAACTGTTTTTT. This translates into CASSDSSGRDEKLFF.

The rearrangement joins TRBV29-1 to TRBJ1-2; perhaps TRBD1 as D (6 bases). The length of the CDR3 is 16 residues. Trimming removed 0 bases at V and 3 bases at J, with 17 bases between. Germline V gene data show CDR1 as SQVTM and CDR2 as ANQGSEA. CDR3 amino acids: CSVEDLATGLHYGYTF. CDR3 coding DNA: TGCAGCGTTGAAGATCTCGCGACAGGACTACACTATGGCTACACCTTC.

J is TRBJ2-1 and V is TRBV4-2, with 9 bases fitting TRBD2. Per the germline V gene, CDR1 is LGHNA and CDR2 is YNFKEQ. This CDR3 comprises 16 residues. V shed 0 bases, J shed 8 bases, and the junction held 8 bases outside the gene matches. The CDR3 bases are TGTGCCAGCAGCCAAGAGGATAGCGGGGGTTGGTATGAGCAGTTCTTC. This gives the protein CASSQEDSGGWYEQFF.

V and J are TRBV28 and TRBJ2-4, with no clear D. Trimming left V 4 bases short and J 4 bases short, with 20 bases between. CDR1 is MDHEN, CDR2 SYDVKM, per germline. The CDR3 is 17 amino acids. The CDR3 coding sequence is TGTGCCAGCAGTTCCCGTCGGGCTGGTAGTATGAAAAACATTCAGTACTTC. Protein product: CASSSRRAGSMKNIQYF.

In this sample, this clone turned up a few times. This rearrangement joins TRBV9 to TRBJ2-1; no definite D call. V shed 1 base and J shed 5 bases, with 10 bases lying between them. Germline CDR1 is SGDLS and CDR2 is YYNGEE. The CDR3 length is 14 residues. The CDR3 region has the DNA TGTGCCAGCAGCGTATCTCTTGGCAACAATGAGCAGTTCTTC. Translation: CASSVSLGNNEQFF.

J is TRBJ1-1 and V is TRBV20-1; no reliable D call. The CDR3 runs to 9 residues. From germline, CDR1 is DFQATT and CDR2 SNEGSKA (reference sequence). Deletions cut 8 bases from V and 2 bases from J, with 3 bases between. This CDR3 reads CSYNTEAFF. CDR3 bases: TGCAGTTATAACACTGAAGCTTTCTTT.

This rearrangement joins TRBV18 to TRBJ1-2; 7 nucleotides agree with TRBD1. The V and J ends lost 3 bases and 4 bases, in that order; junction bases with no gene match: 11. The CDR3 loop spans 16 amino acids. Germline V CDR1 and CDR2: KGHSH, LQKENI. This CDR3 reads CASSPSEGAASYGYTF. The CDR3 DNA sequence: TGTGCCAGCTCACCCAGCGAGGGGGCCGCCTCCTATGGCTACACCTTC.

The V gene is TRBV5-1, the J gene TRBJ2-3, with D hard to call. The V and J ends lost 3 bases and 2 bases respectively, with 7 bases between them. CDR3 length: 13 amino acids. Germline V CDR1 and CDR2: SGHRS, YFSETQ. The chain's CDR3 is CASSSTHTDTQYF. The CDR3 nucleotides are TGCGCCAGCAGCTCGACTCACACAGATACGCAGTATTTT.

In its sample, this clone was seen once. J is TRBJ2-7 and V is TRBV21-1; the D call in the table, TRBD2, was not verified against the DNA. TRBV21-1 is a documented pseudogene. CDR3 length: 15 residues. CDR3 residues: CASTRGTENPDEQYF. The CDR3 DNA reads as TGTGCCAGCACCCGGGGGACTGAAAACCCGGACGAGCAGTACTTC.

As concerns this clone: One end of the junction is discordant with germline, which a read error may explain. V gene TRBV24-1 combines with J gene TRBJ2-1, with 9 bases identical to TRBD2. Germline CDR1 reads KGHDR; CDR2 reads SFDVKD. The length of the CDR3 is 16 residues. For the CDR3, the DNA is TGTGCCACCAGTGATTGGGGCGGGGGGGCCTACAATAAGCAGTTCTTC. It specifies CATSDWGGGAYNKQFF.

This clone turned up a few times. The chain links TRBV7-6 to TRBJ2-1; D perhaps matches TRBD2 (5 bases). The V end was cut by 5 bases, the J end by 7 bases, with 21 bases between. Germline V gives CDR1 SGHVS, CDR2 FNYEAQ. The CDR3 has 16 amino acids. This CDR3 reads CASSQMTRAASNEQFF. As DNA, the CDR3 is TGTGCCAGCAGCCAGATGACCAGAGCGGCTTCGAATGAGCAGTTCTTC.

V and J are TRBV28 and TRBJ2-2, with 7 bases fitting TRBD2. The CDR3 loop spans 15 amino acids. The germline gives CDR1 MDHEN, CDR2 SYDVKM. The V and J ends lost 6 bases and 1 base, in that order; junction bases with no gene match: 5. CDR3 sequence reads: CASRKTSQNTGELFF. The CDR3, as DNA: TGTGCCAGCAGAAAGACTAGCCAGAACACCGGGGAGCTGTTTTTT.

The chain employs TRBV27 and TRBJ1-5; no clear D. Per germline, CDR1 MNHEY and CDR2 SMNVEV (reference sequence). The CDR3 length is 14 residues. Deletions cut 4 bases from V and 5 bases from J, with 12 bases between. The CDR3 protein is CASSSTSRDQPQHF. CDR3 sequence (DNA): TGTGCCAGCAGTTCGACAAGCCGCGATCAGCCCCAGCATTTT.

The J gene is TRBJ1-5, the V gene TRBV27; no reliable D call. This CDR3 has 13 residues. Deletions cut 5 bases from V and 6 bases from J, with 11 bases between. The V gene's germline CDR1 is MNHEY and CDR2 SMNVEV (reference sequence). The CDR3 bases are TGTGCCAGCAGTCAGTACCCCGCTCAGCCCCAGCATTTT. As protein: CASSQYPAQPQHF.

The gene calls are TRBV5-4 and TRBJ2-7, with no clear D. Trimming removed 3 bases at V and 3 bases at J, with 10 bases between. This CDR3 spans 13 amino acids. The germline V gene encodes CDR1 SGHNT and CDR2 YYREEE (reference sequence). CDR3 nucleotides: TGTGCCAGCAGCTCGGCAGGACGCTACGAGCAGTACTTC. Translation gives CASSSAGRYEQYF.

There are a few counts of this clone. The rearrangement uses TRBV3-1 (or the pseudogene TRBV3-2) and TRBJ1-1; TRBD1 aligns across 7 bases. CDR3 length: 14 residues. CDR1 and CDR2 (germline): LGHDT, YNNKEL (reference sequence). Trimming removed 3 bases from V and 0 bases from J; junction bases left unmatched: 1. CDR3 sequence reads: CASSQGQLNTEAFF. As DNA, the CDR3 is TGTGCCAGCAGCCAGGGACAGTTGAACACTGAAGCTTTCTTT.

V is TRBV11-2 and J is TRBJ1-2; D remains unclear. V dropped 5 bases and J dropped 2 bases, with 9 bases sitting between them. Germline V lookup: CDR1 SGHAT, CDR2 FQNNGV. CDR3 size: 13 residues. The CDR3 loop is CASSLTANYGYTF. As DNA, the CDR3 is TGTGCCAGCAGCCTTACAGCGAACTATGGCTACACCTTC. The whole variable domain, filled in from reference TRBV11-2 and TRBJ1-2, reads EAGVAQSPRYKIIEKRQSVAFWCNPISGHATLYWYQQILGQGPKLLIQFQNNGVVDDSQLPKDRFSAERLKGVDSTLKIQPAKLEDSAVYLCASSLTANYGYTFGSGTRLTVV.